The clone carrying this TCR beta chain appeared once. The assay was immunoSEQ multiplex PCR, and TCRdb's table has in-frame clones only and misses some. Of over 200,000 clones in the sample, roughly 84% were seen once. The data are from a study of cytomegalovirus exposure and HLA in healthy donors. These donors were members of the approximately 110-subject validation cohort, a group separate from the roughly 670-subject first cohort. Germline CDR1 is MDHEN and CDR2 is SYDVKM. The junction had 6 bases not matched to a gene; V was cut back by 1 base and J by 9 bases. The CDR3 consists of 14 residues. The source of this sequence is a woman in her twenties or thirties in good health and CMV-seropositive. The sequencing input was PBMCs. This chain uses TRBV28 with TRBJ2-1, with TRBD2 matching 7 bases. CDR3 loop: CASSLSGGRSEQFF. As DNA, the CDR3 is TGTGCCAGCAGTTTATCAGGCGGGAGAAGTGAGCAGTTCTTC.